This T cell receptor beta chain was found in a study of blood T cell repertoires in COVID-19. Study in general: Specimens from acute and convalescent COVID-19 originated in the United States, Italy and Spain.

Residents of about two dozen US areas, aged roughly 18 to 89 years, made up the participants. Participant-given clinical history determined each cohort assignment. Assay used: immunoSEQ multiplex PCR; TCRdb lists only in-frame clones, some missing. The sample includes about 270,000 clones, roughly 88% of them seen just once. The CDR3 length is 16 residues. The chain couples TRBV7-5 to TRBJ1-6. TRBV7-5 is a listed pseudogene. This sequence was found in a woman in her forties with acute COVID-19. The sequenced material came from PBMCs or T cells enriched from blood (not recorded which). CDR3 region: CAHAGVFDGYNSPLHF. Here the CDR3 DNA reads TGTGCCCACGCGGGGGTGTTTGACGGTTATAATTCACCCCTCCACTTT.